A selection of T cell receptor beta chains follows, all from one sample in a study of molecular identifiers for immune sequencing clone quantification. MiXCR, run by TCRdb on the PCR reads, gives a single entry per CDR3 protein. Of some 65,000 distinct CDR3 sequences in the sample, about 18% were seen once. The specimen was naive CD8+ T cells from blood, with Jurkat cell RNA spiked in. The receptors shown here come from a human donor in good health. Some libraries in this study had Jurkat cell RNA spiked in. CDR3s include the opening cysteine and the closing phenylalanine or tryptophan. Size is stated for part of the rows, as once, few or many counts, or as a class when the clone is expanded.

clone_size,v_call,cdr3_aa
once,TRBV28,CASGTSGGDKQYF
NA,TRBV24-1,CATSGPYNEQSF
many,TRBV5-8,CASRPLSGTDEQYF
many,TRBV12-5,CASGLTSASYNEQFF
many,TRBV11-2,CASSRITGTAHYEQYF
many,TRBV7-8,CASRLGQGRGYEQYF
many,TRBV5-1,CASSLRQGQSYEQYF
many,TRBV6-6,CASSLSVRRDQPQHF
few,TRBV6-5,CASSQPLTGGFYEQYF
many,TRBV7-8,CASSLRGANVYEQYF
many,TRBV6-2/TRBV6-3,CASSYVGSGRAEQYF
NA,TRBV29-1,CGVLSASSYEQYF
NA,TRBV28,CASKLAANNEQFF
NA,TRBV28,CASSFSLGLALFEQFF
few,TRBV6-2/TRBV6-3,CATSDFTTRYF
many,TRBV19,CATLLAGGHNEQFF
many,TRBV6-5,CASSYSGDGTYEQYF